This TCR beta chain originates from a study of Ad26.COV2.S vaccination and SARS-CoV-2 variants. Treatment of the sample: about 20 received Ad26.COV2.S at low or high dose, single or two shots; 5 received placebo; per-sample allocation not given. Each sample was drawn 63 days after the first injection (of vaccine or placebo). Vaccine was an Ad26 vector expressing Wuhan-strain SARS-CoV-2 spike. CDR1 is SGHTA and CDR2 is FQGTGA in the germline V gene. The CDR3 consists of 13 residues. V was pared by 7 bases and J by 3 bases, with 6 bases of the junction left unmatched. Repertoires were generated with immunoSEQ multiplex PCR, while TCRdb's copy carries only in-frame clones and drops some. This sample has around 300,000 clones, with approximately 90% found just once.

The sequencing used peripheral blood, collected in a trial of Ad26.COV2.S vaccine versus placebo. V usage is TRBV7-3 and J usage is TRBJ2-7, with 7 bases aligning to TRBD2. The clonotype was recovered from a person between 18 and 65 years old who received the Ad26.COV2.S COVID-19 vaccine or a placebo. CDR3 protein: CASKREPGYEQYF. CDR3 nucleotide sequence: TGTGCCAGCAAGCGGGAACCAGGCTACGAGCAGTACTTC.